These 2 T cell receptor beta chains originate from one sample sequenced in a study of CD8 T cells in ankylosing spondylitis. One entry per CDR3 protein, called by TCRdb with MiXCR from the 5' RACE reads. The sample has 50,000 or so distinct CDR3 sequences, 7.4% seen once. The sequenced sample was blood, either unsorted or a sorted T cell fraction (not recorded which). These receptors were taken from a female donor with ankylosing spondylitis or in good health (not recorded which).

The table lists this clonotype with many counts. This sequence joins TRBV20-1 and TRBJ2-3, with D hard to call. Trimming pared 1 base from V and 2 bases from J, leaving 4 bases between. Germline-derived CDR1 and CDR2 are DFQATT and SNEGSKA (reference sequence). This CDR3 has 12 amino acids. CDR3 sequence: CSARGNTDTQYF. DNA of the CDR3: TGCAGTGCTAGAGGAAACACAGATACGCAGTATTTT.

This clonotype was seen at least ten times. The gene calls are TRBV4-2 and TRBJ2-1; weak D call: TRBD2 (7 bases). The V and J ends lost 1 base and 8 bases respectively, with 18 bases between them. Looked up from germline, CDR1 is LGHNA and CDR2 is YNFKEQ. This CDR3 has 16 residues. The CDR3 protein is CASSQASGGATYEQFF. DNA of the CDR3: TGTGCCAGCAGCCAAGCGTCGGGGGGCGCGACCTATGAGCAGTTCTTC.